This note documents a single T cell receptor beta chain sequence. TCRdb re-called the PCR reads through MiXCR, storing one row per CDR3 protein. The sample has approximately 84,000 distinct CDR3 sequences; 45% to 65% are singletons. The length of the CDR3 is 14 residues. The V and J ends lost 0 bases and 6 bases respectively, with 11 bases between them. Germline V gene sequence: CDR1 MNHEY, CDR2 SVGAGI. The data are from a study of CDR3 diversity in severe acne. The rearrangement uses TRBV6-5 and TRBJ1-2; D might be TRBD1 (5 bases). Source material: blood. This TCR was sampled from a male donor in good health, without acne. Here the CDR3 DNA reads TGTGCCAGCAGTTACTCGCCGCAGGGTGATGGCTACACCTTC. Protein sequence: CASSYSPQGDGYTF.